This T cell receptor (beta chain) was documented in a study of CD8 T cells in ankylosing spondylitis (dated by TCRdb to about 2017). Background for the entire study: T cell receptor beta repertoires were profiled in healthy donors and ankylosing spondylitis patients so that disease-linked TCR variants could be found. Peripheral blood was sampled, and synovial fluid was also collected from ankylosing spondylitis patients. The full study cohort comprised 25 ankylosing spondylitis patients and about 110 healthy donors. Overall results and qualifications from the work: The disease-linked clones had a CD8+ phenotype and were found at relatively low frequencies in peripheral blood. The disease-linked clones were reported as significantly enriched in matched synovial fluid samples from ankylosing spondylitis patients. A TCR beta motif made up of under ten highly homologous amino acid variants appeared to be characteristic of blood from ankylosing spondylitis patients. Some of the motif variants had been reported before in the synovial fluid and blood of reactive arthritis patients, a finding that suggests common disease-initiation mechanisms.

This clonotype appeared a few times. The antigen this receptor binds is unknown. Base qualities are not at hand, and no much larger clone is one base apart. From the cysteine through the phenylalanine, the CDR3 covers 20 amino acids. CDR3 DNA only is kept here, 60 bases in frame from base 1. Sequencer: Illumina HiSeq 2500. TCR beta libraries were prepared by quantitative 5'-RACE with molecular barcodes. The authors processed their data as follows. A new computational method based on a probabilistic model of VDJ rearrangement was used to identify disease-linked TCR variants. The public reads were reprocessed in TCRdb via fastp at Q25 and MiXCR, keeping in-frame beta chains. CDR3 protein sequences are deduplicated, and each keeps its most common genes and DNA. The V and J calls reflect TCRdb's pipeline rather than the authors' work. This sample gives 200,000 to 250,000 distinct CDR3 sequences in total; 15% to 20% of them show up just once. The top ten clones comprise roughly 42% of the sample.

The sequenced sample consisted of blood, either unsorted or a sorted T cell fraction (not recorded which). The V and J segments used are TRBV21-1 and TRBJ2-1; the table's TRBD1 call for D was not verified on the DNA. TRBV21-1 is given as a pseudogene. This TCR came from a male donor with ankylosing spondylitis. Here the CDR3 is given as CASTGGTACVFCFSSDEQFF. Here is the DNA: TGTGCCAGCACCGGGGGTACCGCATGTGTTTTTTGTTTTTCGTCCGATGAGCAGTTCTTC.